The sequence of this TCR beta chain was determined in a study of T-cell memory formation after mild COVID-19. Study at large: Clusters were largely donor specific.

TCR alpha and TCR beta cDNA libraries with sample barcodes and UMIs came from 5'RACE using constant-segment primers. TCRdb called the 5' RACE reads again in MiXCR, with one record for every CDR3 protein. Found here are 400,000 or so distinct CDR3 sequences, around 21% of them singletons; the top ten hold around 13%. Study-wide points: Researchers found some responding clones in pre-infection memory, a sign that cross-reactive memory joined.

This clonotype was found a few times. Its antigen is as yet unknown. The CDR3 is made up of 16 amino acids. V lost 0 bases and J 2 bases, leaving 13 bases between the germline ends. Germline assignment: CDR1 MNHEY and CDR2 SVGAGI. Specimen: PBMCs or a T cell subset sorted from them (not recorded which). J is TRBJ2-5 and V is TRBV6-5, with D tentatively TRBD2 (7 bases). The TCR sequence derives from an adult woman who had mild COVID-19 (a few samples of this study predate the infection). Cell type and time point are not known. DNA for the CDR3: TGTGCCAGCAGTTACTCACCGGGGGGCTCTCAAGAGACCCAGTACTTC. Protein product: CASSYSPGGSQETQYF.